Listed here is a single T cell receptor (beta chain). Antigen unknown. The PCR used 60 Vbeta and 13 Jbeta primers. Produced via immunoSEQ multiplex PCR; TCRdb's table is partial and in-frame only. The sample consists of under 200,000 clones, roughly 73% of them appearing once. This CDR3 is built from 15 residues. CDR1 is MRHNA and CDR2 is SNTAGT in the germline V gene. V shed 6 bases and J 5 bases; nucleotides not matched to a gene: 7. This entry belongs to a study of cytomegalovirus exposure and HLA in healthy donors. At the level of the study: Early released data had around 88 million unique TCRs, all coming from HLA-typed donors.

General study results and limits: When analyzed later, a missense DCLRE1C variant was found to be linked to TCR beta V- and J-gene trimming. It was about 150 TCR beta chains that were listed as cytomegalovirus-associated. Under in vitro conditions, a few CMV-associated chains were confirmed as specific for CMV antigens.

The chain joins TRBV6-4 to TRBJ1-4; 9 nucleotides match TRBD1. The receptor comes from a woman aged 25-40 years in good health and CMV-seronegative. The source material was PBMCs. CDR3 region: CASREYGTGNEKLFF. As DNA, the CDR3 is TGTGCCAGCAGGGAGTACGGGACAGGGAATGAAAAACTGTTTTTT.